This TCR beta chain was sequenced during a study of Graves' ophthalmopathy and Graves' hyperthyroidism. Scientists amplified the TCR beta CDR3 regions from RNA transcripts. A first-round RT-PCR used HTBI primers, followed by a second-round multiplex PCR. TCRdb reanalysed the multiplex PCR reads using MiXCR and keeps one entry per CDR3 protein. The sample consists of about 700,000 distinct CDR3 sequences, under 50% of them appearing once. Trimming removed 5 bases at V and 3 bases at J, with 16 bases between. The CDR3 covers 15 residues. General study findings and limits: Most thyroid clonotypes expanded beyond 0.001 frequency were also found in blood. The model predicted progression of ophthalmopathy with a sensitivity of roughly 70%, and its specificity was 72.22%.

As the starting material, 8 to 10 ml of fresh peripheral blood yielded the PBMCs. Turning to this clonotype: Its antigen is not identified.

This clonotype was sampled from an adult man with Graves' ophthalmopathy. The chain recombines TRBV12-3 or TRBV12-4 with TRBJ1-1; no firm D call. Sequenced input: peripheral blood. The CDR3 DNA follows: TGTGCCAGCAGTCGACCGGGCCCCATCTACACTGAAGCTTTCTTT. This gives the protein CASSRPGPIYTEAFF.